What follows is one T cell receptor beta chain and its context. Its antigen remains unidentified. Base qualities are not at hand, and no much larger clone is one base apart. These data come from a study of T cells in Graves' hyperthyroidism and ophthalmopathy (dated by TCRdb to between 2018 and 2021). In terms of the full investigation: Peripheral blood samples were taken at initial diagnosis, before any treatment was given. Prospective prediction of ophthalmopathy was tested in an independent validation cohort consisting of 18 hyperthyroidism patients and more than 15 patients who later progressed to ophthalmopathy. For training and testing, the 100 patients in the discovery cohort were randomly divided in a 7:3 ratio. The study also compared thyroid tissue and blood T-cell repertoires from about six Graves' hyperthyroidism patients. The paper describes TCR Vbeta CDR3 sequencing of fewer than 150 peripheral blood samples, made up of 43 ophthalmopathy patients, roughly 72 hyperthyroidism patients and 17 progressor patients. To identify distinguishing TCR V-J signatures, a discovery cohort of 90 to 100 patients was used, comprising 43 with Graves' ophthalmopathy and around 57 with stable Graves' hyperthyroidism. Following sampling, methimazole starting at 30 mg daily was given to hyperthyroidism patients, and high-dose intravenous methylprednisolone was given to ophthalmopathy patients.

Ophthalmopathy patients had moderately to severely active disease, with a Clinical Activity Score of 3 or more, a NOSPECS grade of 4 or more, and a disease duration of less than 3 months. Exclusion was applied to patients with uncontrolled infections, other autoimmune diseases, pregnancy or lactation. Clinical symptoms, serum thyroxine and TRAb, thyroid ultrasound, and orbital computed tomography formed the basis for the diagnoses. PBMCs were separated from roughly 9.6 ml of fresh peripheral blood using Ficoll-Paque density gradient centrifugation. Trizol reagent was used to extract total RNA, and RNA quality was then checked on an Agilent 2100 Bioanalyzer. V is cut back by 6 bases and J by 6 bases, with 8 bases in the junction unmatched. The CDR3 starts with the cysteine, ends with the phenylalanine, and has 15 residues. Only the CDR3 region is kept as DNA, spanning 45 bases read in frame from base 1. The germline V gene supplies CDR1 MDHEN and CDR2 SYDVKM.

Study-wide findings and limitations: No statistical method was used to fix the sample size in advance, and group allocation was not hidden from the investigators. A 13 V-J signature model separated ophthalmopathy from stable hyperthyroidism, with around 90% sensitivity and approximately 81% specificity in cross-validation and 80%/75% in testing. Most expanded thyroid clonotypes (frequency above 0.001) were also detected in blood, suggesting blood repertoires may reflect thyroid immune responses. In validation, the model predicted progression to ophthalmopathy a median of 6.5 months before onset, with about 70% sensitivity and 72.22% specificity.

The TCR beta CDR3 regions were amplified from the RNA transcripts. The first round of RT-PCR for the TCR CDR3 was performed with the HTBI primer set and the Qiagen OneStep RT-PCR kit. The libraries were constructed in a second round of multiplex PCR and then size-selected and purified. The libraries were sequenced on an Illumina HiSeq2000 using paired-end 100 bp reads. On the study's bioinformatics: SOAPnuke was used to process the raw data, throwing out any read that contained adapters or uncalled bases, had a mean Phred below 15, or lacked an exact constant-primer or identifier match. High-quality paired reads were merged using COPE v1.2.5, and each unique nucleotide sequence was defined as a clonotype. MiTCR v1.1 was used to align the clonotypes against IMGT TRBV, TRBD and TRBJ reference segments. The analysis was restricted to V-J combinations with a frequency above 0.0001, which together covered just over 98% of the repertoires. A TCS score was defined as the ratio between F50 (clonal expansion) and ExV (chaos), using BLOSUM62-based TCRdist between CDR3 peptides within each V-J. Welch's t-statistics and random forest reduced some 510 V-J features to roughly 13, which were used in a naive Bayes classifier (R e1071). Through fastp at Q25 and MiXCR, TCRdb rebuilt clones from the public reads, retaining in-frame beta chains. CDR3 protein duplicates are merged, each entry listing the most common genes and DNA. These V and J calls are TCRdb output, not the study's own analysis. Counted in this sample were about 260,000 distinct CDR3 sequences; about 15% of them appeared once. Approximately 30% of the sample is held by the ten biggest clonotypes.

The source is a woman under 30 with Graves' ophthalmopathy. This receptor chain uses TRBV28 and TRBJ2-1, and TRBD1 matches 10 of the central bases. Sequencing used blood. The CDR3 is CASRSGQGKTNEQFF. The nucleotide sequence is given as TGTGCCAGCAGGTCGGGACAGGGGAAGACCAATGAGCAGTTCTTC. The variable domain in full, with residues beyond the CDR3 obtained from the reference TRBV28 and TRBJ2-1 genes, is DVKVTQSSRYLVKRTGEKVFLECVQDMDHENMFWYRQDPGLGLRLIYFSYDVKMKEKGDIPEGYSVSREKKERFSLILESASTNQTSMYLCASRSGQGKTNEQFFGPGTRLTVL.